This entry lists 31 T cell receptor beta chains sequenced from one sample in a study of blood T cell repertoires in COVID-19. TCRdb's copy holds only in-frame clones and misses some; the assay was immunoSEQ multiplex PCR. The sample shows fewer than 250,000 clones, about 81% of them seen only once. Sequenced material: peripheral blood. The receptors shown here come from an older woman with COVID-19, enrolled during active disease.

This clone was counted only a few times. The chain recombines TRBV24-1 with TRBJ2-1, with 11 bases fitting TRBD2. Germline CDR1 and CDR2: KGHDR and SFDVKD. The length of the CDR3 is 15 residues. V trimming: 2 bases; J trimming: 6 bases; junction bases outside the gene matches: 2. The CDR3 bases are TGTGCCACCAGTGATTCCGGGACTAGCGGCAATGAGCAGTTCTTC. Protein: CATSDSGTSGNEQFF.

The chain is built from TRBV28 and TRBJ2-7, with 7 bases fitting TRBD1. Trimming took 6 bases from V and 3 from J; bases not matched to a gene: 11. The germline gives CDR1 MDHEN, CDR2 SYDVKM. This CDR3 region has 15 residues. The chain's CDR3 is CASSPRATGSYEQYV. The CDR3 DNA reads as TGTGCCAGCAGCCCACGGGCGACAGGGAGCTACGAGCAGTACGTC.

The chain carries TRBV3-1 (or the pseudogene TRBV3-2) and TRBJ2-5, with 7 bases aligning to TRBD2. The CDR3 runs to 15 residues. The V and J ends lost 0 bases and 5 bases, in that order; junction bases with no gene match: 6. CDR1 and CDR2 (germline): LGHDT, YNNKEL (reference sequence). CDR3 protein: CASSQESLADETQYF. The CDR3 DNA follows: TGTGCCAGCAGCCAAGAATCCCTAGCGGACGAGACCCAGTACTTC.

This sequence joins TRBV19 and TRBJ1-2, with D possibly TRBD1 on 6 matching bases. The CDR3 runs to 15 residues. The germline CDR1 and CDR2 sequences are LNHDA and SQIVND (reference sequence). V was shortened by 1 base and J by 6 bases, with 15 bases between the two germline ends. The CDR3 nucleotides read TGTGCCAGTAGTATAGCTCCAGGGGAAGTCAATGGCTACACCTTC. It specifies CASSIAPGEVNGYTF.

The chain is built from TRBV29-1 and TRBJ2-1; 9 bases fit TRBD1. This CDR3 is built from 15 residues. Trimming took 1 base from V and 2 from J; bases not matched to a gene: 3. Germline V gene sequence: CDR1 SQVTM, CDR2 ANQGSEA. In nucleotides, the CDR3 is TGCAGCGTTGAAGCGGGGGACAGGGCCTACAATGAGCAGTTCTTC. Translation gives CSVEAGDRAYNEQFF.

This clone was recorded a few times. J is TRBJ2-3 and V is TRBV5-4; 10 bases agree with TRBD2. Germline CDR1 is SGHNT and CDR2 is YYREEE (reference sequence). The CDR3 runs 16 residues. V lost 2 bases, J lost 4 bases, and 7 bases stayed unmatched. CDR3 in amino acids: CASSLKREGIADTQYF. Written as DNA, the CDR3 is TGTGCCAGCAGCTTAAAGCGGGAGGGTATCGCAGATACGCAGTATTTT.

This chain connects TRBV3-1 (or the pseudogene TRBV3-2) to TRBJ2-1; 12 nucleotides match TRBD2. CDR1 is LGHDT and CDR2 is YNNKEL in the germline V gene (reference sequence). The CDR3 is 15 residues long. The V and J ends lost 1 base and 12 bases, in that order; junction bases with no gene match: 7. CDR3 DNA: TGTGCCAGCAGCCAAGGACTAGCGGGGGCAGTAAGGCAGTTCTTC. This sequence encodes CASSQGLAGAVRQFF.

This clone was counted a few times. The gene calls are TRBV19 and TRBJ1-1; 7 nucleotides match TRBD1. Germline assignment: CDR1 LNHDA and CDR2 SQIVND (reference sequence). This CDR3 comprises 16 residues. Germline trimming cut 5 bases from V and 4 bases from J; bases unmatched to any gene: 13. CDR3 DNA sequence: TGTGCCAGTAGTTATCCGGGACAGACTTTTACCACTGAAGCTTTCTTT. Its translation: CASSYPGQTFTTEAFF.

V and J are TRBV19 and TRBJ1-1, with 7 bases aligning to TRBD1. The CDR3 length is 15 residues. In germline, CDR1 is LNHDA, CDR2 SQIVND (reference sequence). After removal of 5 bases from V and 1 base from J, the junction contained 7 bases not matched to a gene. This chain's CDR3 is CASSSDREANTEAFF. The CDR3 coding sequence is TGTGCCAGTAGTTCCGACAGGGAGGCGAACACTGAAGCTTTCTTT. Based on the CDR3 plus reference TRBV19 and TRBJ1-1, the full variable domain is DGGITQSPKYLFRKEGQNVTLSCEQNLNHDAMYWYRQDPGQGLRLIYYSQIVNDFQKGDIAEGYSVSREKKESFPLTVTSAQKNPTAFYLCASSSDREANTEAFFGQGTRLTVV.

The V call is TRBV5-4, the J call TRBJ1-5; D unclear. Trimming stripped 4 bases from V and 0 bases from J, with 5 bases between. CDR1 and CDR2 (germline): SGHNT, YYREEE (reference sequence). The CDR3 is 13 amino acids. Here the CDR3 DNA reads TGTGCCAGCAGCCAAAATAGCAATCAGCCCCAGCATTTT. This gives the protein CASSQNSNQPQHF.

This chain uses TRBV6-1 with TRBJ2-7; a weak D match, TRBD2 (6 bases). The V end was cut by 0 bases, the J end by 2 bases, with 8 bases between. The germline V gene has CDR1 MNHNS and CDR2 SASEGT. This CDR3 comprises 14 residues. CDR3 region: CASSEAPGAYEQYV. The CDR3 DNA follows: TGTGCCAGCAGTGAAGCTCCGGGGGCCTACGAGCAGTACGTC.

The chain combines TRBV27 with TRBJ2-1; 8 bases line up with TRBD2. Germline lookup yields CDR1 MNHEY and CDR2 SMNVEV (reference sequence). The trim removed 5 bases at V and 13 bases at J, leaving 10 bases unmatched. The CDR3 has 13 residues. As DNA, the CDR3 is TGTGCCAGCAGTCTTGACCGGGAGGGCCTCCAGTTCTTC. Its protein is CASSLDREGLQFF.

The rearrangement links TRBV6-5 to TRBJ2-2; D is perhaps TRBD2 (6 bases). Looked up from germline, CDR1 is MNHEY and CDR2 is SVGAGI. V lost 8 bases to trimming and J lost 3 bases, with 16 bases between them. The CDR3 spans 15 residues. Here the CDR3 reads CASGIGAGYTGELFF. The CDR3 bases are TGTGCCAGCGGCATAGGCGCGGGATACACCGGGGAGCTGTTTTTT.

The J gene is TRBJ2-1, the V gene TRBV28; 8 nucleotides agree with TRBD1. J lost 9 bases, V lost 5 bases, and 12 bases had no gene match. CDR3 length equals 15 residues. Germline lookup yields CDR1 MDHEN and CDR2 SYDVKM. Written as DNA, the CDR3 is TGTGCCAGCAGTCGACGGGTGGGACAGGCGCCTGAGCAGTTCTTC. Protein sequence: CASSRRVGQAPEQFF.

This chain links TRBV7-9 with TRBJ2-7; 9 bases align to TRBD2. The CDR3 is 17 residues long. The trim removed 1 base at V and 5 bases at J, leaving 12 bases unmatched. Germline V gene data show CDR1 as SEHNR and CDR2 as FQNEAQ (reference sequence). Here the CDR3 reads CASSLDLGASGANEQYF. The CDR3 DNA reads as TGTGCCAGCAGCTTAGACTTAGGGGCTAGCGGGGCAAACGAGCAGTACTTC.

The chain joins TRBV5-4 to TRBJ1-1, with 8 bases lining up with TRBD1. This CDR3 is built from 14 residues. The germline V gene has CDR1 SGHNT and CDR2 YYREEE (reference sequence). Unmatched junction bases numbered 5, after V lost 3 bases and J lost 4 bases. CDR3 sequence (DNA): TGTGCCAGCAGCTCGACAGGGGAGGGCACTGAAGCTTTCTTT. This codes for CASSSTGEGTEAFF.

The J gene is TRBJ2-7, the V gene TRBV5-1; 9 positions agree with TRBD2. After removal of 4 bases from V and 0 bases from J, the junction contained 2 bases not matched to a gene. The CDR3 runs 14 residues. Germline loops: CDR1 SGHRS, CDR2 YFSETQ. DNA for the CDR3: TGCGCCAGCAGCCTTAGCGGGAGCTCCTACGAGCAGTACTTC. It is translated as CASSLSGSSYEQYF.

CDR3 sequence: CASSKGAQNSYNSPLHF. CDR3 nucleotide sequence: TGTGCCAGCAGTAAAGGGGCGCAAAACTCCTATAATTCACCCCTCCACTTT. The chain combines TRBV27 with TRBJ1-6; a possible D gene is TRBD1 (5 bases). V was pared by 5 bases and J by 0 bases, with 14 bases between. CDR3 size: 17 residues. Germline CDR1 MNHEY, CDR2 SMNVEV (reference sequence).

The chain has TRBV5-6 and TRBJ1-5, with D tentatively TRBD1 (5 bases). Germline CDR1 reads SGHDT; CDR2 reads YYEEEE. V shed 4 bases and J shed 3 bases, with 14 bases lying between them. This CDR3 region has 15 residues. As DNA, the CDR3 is TGTGCCAGCAGCAGGGGTATTCGAGCCAATCAGCCCCAGCATTTT. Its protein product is CASSRGIRANQPQHF.

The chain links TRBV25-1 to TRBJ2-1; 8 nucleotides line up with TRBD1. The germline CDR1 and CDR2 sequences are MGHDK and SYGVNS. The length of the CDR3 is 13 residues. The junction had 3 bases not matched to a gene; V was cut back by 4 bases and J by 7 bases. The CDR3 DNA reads TGTGCCAGCAGTGGGACAGGGCCAAATGAGCAGTTCTTC. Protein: CASSGTGPNEQFF.

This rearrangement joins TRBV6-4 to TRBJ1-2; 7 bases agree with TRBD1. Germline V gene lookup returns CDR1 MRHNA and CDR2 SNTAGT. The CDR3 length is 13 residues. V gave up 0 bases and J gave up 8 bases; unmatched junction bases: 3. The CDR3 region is CASSDSTGRGYTF. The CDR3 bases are TGTGCCAGCAGTGACTCGACAGGGAGAGGCTACACCTTC.

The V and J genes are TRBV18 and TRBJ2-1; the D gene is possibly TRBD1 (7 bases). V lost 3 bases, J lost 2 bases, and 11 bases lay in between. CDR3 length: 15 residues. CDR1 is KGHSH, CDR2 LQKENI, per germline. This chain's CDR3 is CASSPEGAAYNEQFF. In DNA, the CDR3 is TGTGCCAGCTCACCGGAGGGGGCTGCCTACAATGAGCAGTTCTTC.

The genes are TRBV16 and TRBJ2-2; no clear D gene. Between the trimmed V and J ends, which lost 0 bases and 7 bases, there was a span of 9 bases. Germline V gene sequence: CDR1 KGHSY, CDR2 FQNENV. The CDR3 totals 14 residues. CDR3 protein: CASSQSTPSGELFF. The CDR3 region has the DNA TGTGCCAGCAGCCAATCTACCCCCAGCGGGGAGCTGTTTTTT.

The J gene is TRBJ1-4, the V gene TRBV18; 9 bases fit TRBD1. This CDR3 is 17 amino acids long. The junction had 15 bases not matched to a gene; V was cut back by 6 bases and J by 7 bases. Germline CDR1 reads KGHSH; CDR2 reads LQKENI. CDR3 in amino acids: CASSQQIPGQGGEKLFF. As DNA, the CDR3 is TGTGCCAGCTCGCAACAAATTCCGGGACAGGGAGGTGAAAAACTGTTTTTT.

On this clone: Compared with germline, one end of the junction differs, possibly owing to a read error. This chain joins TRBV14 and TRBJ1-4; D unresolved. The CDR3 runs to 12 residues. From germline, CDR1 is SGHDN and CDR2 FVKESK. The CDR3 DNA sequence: TGTGCCAGCAGACGCGGGCGAGAAACACTGTTTTTT. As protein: CASRRGRETLFF.

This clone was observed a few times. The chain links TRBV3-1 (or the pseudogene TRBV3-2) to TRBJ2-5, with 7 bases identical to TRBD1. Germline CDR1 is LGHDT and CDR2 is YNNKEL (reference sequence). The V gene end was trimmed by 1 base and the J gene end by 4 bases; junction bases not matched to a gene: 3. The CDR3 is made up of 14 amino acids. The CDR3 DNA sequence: TGTGCCAGCAGCCAAGGGACAGGACTAGAGACCCAGTACTTC. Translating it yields CASSQGTGLETQYF.

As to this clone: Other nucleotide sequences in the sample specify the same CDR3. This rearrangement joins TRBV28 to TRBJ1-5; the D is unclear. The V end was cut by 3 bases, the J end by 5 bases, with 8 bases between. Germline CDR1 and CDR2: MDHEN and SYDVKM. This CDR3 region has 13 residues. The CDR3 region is CASSFPGDQPQHF. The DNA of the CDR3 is TGTGCCAGCAGTTTTCCCGGGGATCAGCCCCAGCATTTT.

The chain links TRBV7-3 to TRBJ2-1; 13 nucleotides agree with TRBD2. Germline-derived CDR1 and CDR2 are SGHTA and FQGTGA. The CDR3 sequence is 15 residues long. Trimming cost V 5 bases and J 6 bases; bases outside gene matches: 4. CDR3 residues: CASSTTSGGLNEQFF. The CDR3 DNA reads TGTGCCAGCAGCACGACTAGCGGGGGGCTCAATGAGCAGTTCTTC.

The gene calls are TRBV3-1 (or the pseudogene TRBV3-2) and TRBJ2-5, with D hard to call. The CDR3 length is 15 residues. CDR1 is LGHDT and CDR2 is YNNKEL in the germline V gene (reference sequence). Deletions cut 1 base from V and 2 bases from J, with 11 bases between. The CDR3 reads CASSQVEADQETQYF. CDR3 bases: TGTGCCAGCAGCCAAGTCGAGGCGGATCAAGAGACCCAGTACTTC.

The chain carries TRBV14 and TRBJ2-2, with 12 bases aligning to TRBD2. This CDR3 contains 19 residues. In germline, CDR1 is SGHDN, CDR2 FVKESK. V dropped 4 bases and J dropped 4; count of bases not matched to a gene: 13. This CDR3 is CASSPGLAGLSWGTGELFF. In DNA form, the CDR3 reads TGTGCCAGCAGCCCGGGACTAGCGGGCCTATCATGGGGCACCGGGGAGCTGTTTTTT.

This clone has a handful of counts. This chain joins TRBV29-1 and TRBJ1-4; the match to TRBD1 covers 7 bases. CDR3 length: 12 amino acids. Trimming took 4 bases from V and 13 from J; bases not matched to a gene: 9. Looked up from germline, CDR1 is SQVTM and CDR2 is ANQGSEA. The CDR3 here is CSVGGQDGTLFF. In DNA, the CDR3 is TGCAGCGTTGGTGGACAGGATGGAACACTGTTTTTT.